This T cell receptor beta chain derives from a study of cytomegalovirus exposure and HLA in healthy donors. Across the study: Out of fewer than 400 genotyped donors, approximately 84% belonged to the Caucasian-associated ancestry cluster.

This clone has more than one count but fewer than ten. Its cognate antigen is unknown. Germline loops: CDR1 SGHDT, CDR2 YYEEEE. The CDR3 extends over 17 amino acids. The ends were cut back, 1 base at V and 5 bases at J, with 19 bases in the middle. The study's findings and limits: In a later analysis, HLA-associated TCR beta chains were more clonally expanded than equally common others. Association of a missense DCLRE1C variant with TCR beta V- and J-gene trimming was reported in a later analysis. The HLA-A and HLA-B alleles of most subjects were reportedly predicted accurately from TCR beta sequences.

This PCR relied on a set of 60 Vbeta primers and 13 Jbeta primers. The data were produced by immunoSEQ multiplex PCR, yet TCRdb's version contains in-frame clones alone and is incomplete. The sample has 99,000 or so clones; over 70% are singletons. Material for sequencing was PBMCs. This TCR came from a man in his forties in good health and CMV-seronegative. The chain carries TRBV5-6 and TRBJ2-1; D is possibly TRBD1 (7 bases). This CDR3 reads CASSLPGGSTGDNEQFF. The CDR3 DNA is TGTGCCAGCAGCTTGCCCGGGGGCTCAACAGGGGACAATGAGCAGTTCTTC.